A single T cell receptor beta chain is shown here with its context. This record comes from a study of blood T cell repertoires in COVID-19. Study overall: Specimens from acute and convalescent COVID-19 originated in the United States, Italy and Spain. Sample material is recorded as cDNA or gDNA derived from T cells, B-cell-depleted T cells, or PBMCs.

In the original processing: Reference gene primer amplification yielded estimated nucleated cell counts. Sequenced by immunoSEQ multiplex PCR; TCRdb stores in-frame clones only, minus some. V and J calls and clone size follow that table, whereas D and trimming were derived from the DNA. The sample holds 200,000 to 250,000 clones, about 86% seen once. This study enrolled people aged roughly 18 to 89 from around 25 US geographic areas. After removal of 3 bases from V and 3 bases from J, the junction contained 7 bases not matched to a gene. The CDR3 length is 15 residues. Germline CDR1 is LGHNA and CDR2 is YSLEER.

Sequenced material: PBMCs or T cells enriched from blood (not recorded which). The clonotype comes from a woman in her thirties or forties with acute COVID-19. The V call is TRBV4-3, the J call TRBJ2-7; 8 bases are a match to TRBD1. DNA for the CDR3: TGCGCCAGCAGCCATCGGACAGGGTCTTACTACGAGCAGTACTTC. Protein sequence: CASSHRTGSYYEQYF.